This T cell receptor beta chain was captured by sequencing in a study of T cell responses to AZD1222 COVID-19 vaccine. The V gene's germline CDR1 is LGHNA and CDR2 YNFKEQ. There are 17 residues in the CDR3. Notes on the study in general: Repertoires were sampled only after the peak T cell response.

Turning to this clone: Its cognate antigen is unknown. At one end the junction does not follow the germline gene, possibly because of a read error.

Method: immunoSEQ multiplex PCR; TCRdb's copy keeps in-frame clones and lacks some. The sample contains around 180,000 clones, 80% to 90% of which appear only once. The clonotype originates from an adult in good health. The chain is built from TRBV4-2 and TRBJ1-1, with TRBD1 matching 7 bases. The sequencing here drew on peripheral blood, taken on day 0 of AZD1222 vaccination. The CDR3 coding sequence is TGTGCCAGCAGCAAAGAGCTCAGGGGGGTAAAAAACACTGAAGCTTTCTTT. It yields the protein CASSKELRGVKNTEAFF.